The 19 T cell receptor beta chains presented below share a single source sample, sequenced in a study of blood T cell repertoires in COVID-19. The repertoire was sequenced with immunoSEQ multiplex PCR; TCRdb's copy has only in-frame clones and lacks some. The table lists tens of thousands of clones, 70% to 90% of them singletons. Material for sequencing was peripheral blood. Receptor source: a human donor in a cohort sampled during active COVID-19.

Comment on this clone: The sample carries other DNA sequences with the same CDR3. The V gene is TRBV6-5, the J gene TRBJ2-7; 10 bases match TRBD1. The CDR3 runs to 14 residues. Germline lookup yields CDR1 MNHEY and CDR2 SVGAGI. J gave up 2 bases and V 6 bases, and 4 bases lay outside the gene matches. The CDR3: CASSRDRGTYEQYF. Here the CDR3 DNA reads TGTGCCAGCAGCCGGGACAGGGGAACCTACGAGCAGTACTTC.

The chain employs TRBV9 and TRBJ1-2, with 7 bases that match TRBD1. Germline CDR1 and CDR2: SGDLS and YYNGEE. The CDR3 length is 17 residues. Germline trimming cut 4 bases from V and 7 bases from J; bases unmatched to any gene: 19. CDR3 bases: TGTGCCAGCAGCCCGGTGACAGGGCCAACATCGACCGGTGGCTACACCTTC. As protein: CASSPVTGPTSTGGYTF. The entire variable domain, with the rest obtained from reference TRBV9 and TRBJ1-2, is as follows: DSGVTQTPKHLITATGQRVTLRCSPRSGDLSVYWYQQSLDQGLQFLIQYYNGEERAKGNILERFSAQQFPDLHSELNLSSLELGDSALYFCASSPVTGPTSTGGYTFGSGTRLTVV.

As DNA, the CDR3 is TGTGCCAGTGGGGACCTAGCGGGGGGGCCCGCAGATACGCAGTATTTT. It encodes CASGDLAGGPADTQYF. V and J are TRBV19 and TRBJ2-3; 12 nucleotides align to TRBD2. CDR1 is LNHDA and CDR2 is SQIVND in the germline V gene (reference sequence). V gave up 8 bases and J gave up 4 bases; unmatched junction bases: 10. The CDR3 is 16 amino acids.

This clone was counted only a few times. This chain connects TRBV5-5 to TRBJ1-1; weak D call: TRBD1 (5 bases). The CDR3 loop spans 16 amino acids. The germline CDR1 and CDR2 sequences are SGHKS and YYEKEE (reference sequence). V lost 4 bases and J 1 base, leaving 17 bases between the germline ends. The CDR3 sequence: CASSQPTEVKNTEAFF. The CDR3 DNA sequence: TGTGCCAGCAGCCAGCCGACAGAAGTCAAGAACACTGAAGCTTTCTTT.

The J gene is TRBJ1-6, the V gene TRBV30; D might be TRBD1 (6 bases). The CDR3 covers 14 residues. Trimming left V 3 bases short and J 8 bases short, with 14 bases between. Germline V lookup: CDR1 GTSNPN, CDR2 SVGIG (reference sequence). CDR3 sequence reads: CAWRAQGDHSPLHF. The CDR3 DNA follows: TGTGCCTGGAGAGCACAGGGAGATCATTCACCCCTCCACTTT.

V is TRBV12-3 or TRBV12-4 and J is TRBJ1-2; perhaps TRBD1 as D (6 bases). Deletions cut 6 bases from V and 7 bases from J, with 12 bases between. CDR3 length equals 12 residues. CDR3 protein: CASRTGGGGYTF. DNA of the CDR3: TGTGCCAGCAGGACGGGAGGGGGTGGCTACACCTTC.

The chain employs TRBV6-6 and TRBJ1-2, with D possibly TRBD1 on 5 matching bases. Germline V lookup: CDR1 MNHNY, CDR2 SVGAGI (reference sequence). The CDR3 consists of 15 residues. Deletions cut 0 bases from V and 6 bases from J, with 14 bases between. CDR3 coding DNA: TGTGCCAGCAGTTACTCAGGGGAGGGACGTAATGGCTACACCTTC. Its translation: CASSYSGEGRNGYTF.

V usage is TRBV27 and J usage is TRBJ2-1, with TRBD1 identical over 8 bases. The CDR3 is 16 amino acids. Germline CDR1 is MNHEY and CDR2 is SMNVEV (reference sequence). V was pared by 7 bases and J by 5 bases, with 13 bases of the junction left unmatched. CDR3 loop: CASTYGSGGMNNEQFF. The CDR3 nucleotides read TGTGCCAGCACTTATGGGTCAGGGGGCATGAACAATGAGCAGTTCTTC.

The J gene is TRBJ2-1, the V gene TRBV28; the match to TRBD1 covers 10 bases. Germline V gene data show CDR1 as MDHEN and CDR2 as SYDVKM. CDR3 length: 14 residues. Trimming at V came to 5 bases and at J to 6 bases, leaving 4 bases not matched to a gene. Here the CDR3 reads CASSRDRGTNEQFF. The CDR3 nucleotides are TGTGCCAGCAGTCGGGACAGGGGAACCAATGAGCAGTTCTTC.

This chain connects TRBV9 to TRBJ2-2; TRBD2 matches at 8 bases. The junction had 12 bases not matched to a gene; V was cut back by 2 bases and J by 0 bases. This CDR3 spans 19 amino acids. The germline V gene has CDR1 SGDLS and CDR2 YYNGEE. The CDR3 nucleotides read TGTGCCAGCAGCGTTAAATCTAGCGGGCTACTAACGAACACCGGGGAGCTGTTTTTT. Amino acid sequence: CASSVKSSGLLTNTGELFF.

The J gene is TRBJ1-3, the V gene TRBV4-2; D may be TRBD1 (5 bases). The V end lost 2 bases, the J end lost 2 bases, and 10 bases lay between the germline ends. Germline assignment: CDR1 LGHNA and CDR2 YNFKEQ. CDR3 size: 15 residues. The CDR3 DNA sequence: TGTGCCAGCAGCCAAACCAGGGTGGCTGGAAACACCATATATTTT. It codes for CASSQTRVAGNTIYF.

The gene calls are TRBV5-6 and TRBJ2-2; 9 positions match TRBD1. Germline CDR1 is SGHDT and CDR2 is YYEEEE. The length of the CDR3 is 14 residues. V dropped 4 bases and J dropped 6; count of bases not matched to a gene: 4. The CDR3 DNA reads TGTGCCAGCAGCATGAGACAGGGGGCCGGGGAGCTGTTTTTT. This codes for CASSMRQGAGELFF.

The V call is TRBV19, the J call TRBJ1-5; D possibly corresponds to TRBD1 (5 bases). The CDR3 length is 15 residues. The germline V gene has CDR1 LNHDA and CDR2 SQIVND (reference sequence). Trimming removed 3 bases at V and 5 bases at J, with 14 bases between. The CDR3 coding sequence is TGTGCCAGTAGTATGTGGGGCCGCGATCATCAGCCCCAGCATTTT. Translated, it gives CASSMWGRDHQPQHF.

The J gene is TRBJ1-1, the V gene TRBV19, with 8 bases aligning to TRBD1. With V trimmed by 9 bases and J by 4 bases, 4 bases remained unmatched. The CDR3 has 12 residues. The germline gives CDR1 LNHDA, CDR2 SQIVND (reference sequence). CDR3 region: CASRGRGTEAFF. The CDR3 DNA sequence: TGTGCCAGCAGGGGGCGCGGCACTGAAGCTTTCTTT.

V usage is TRBV28 and J usage is TRBJ1-1, with D unclear. V was clipped by 4 bases and J by 3 bases, with 9 bases between them. The CDR3 runs to 13 residues. The germline V gene encodes CDR1 MDHEN and CDR2 SYDVKM. DNA for the CDR3: TGTGCCAGCAGTTGGGAGGGAGACACTGAAGCTTTCTTT. Encoded protein: CASSWEGDTEAFF.

This chain uses TRBV29-1 with TRBJ1-4, with D possibly TRBD1 on 5 matching bases. The CDR3 sequence is 12 residues long. The V gene's germline CDR1 is SQVTM and CDR2 ANQGSEA. The V end lost 4 bases, the J end lost 7 bases, and 10 bases lay between the germline ends. The CDR3 protein is CSVARGAEKLFF. For the CDR3, the DNA is TGCAGCGTTGCAAGGGGTGCTGAAAAACTGTTTTTT.

The J gene is TRBJ2-1, the V gene TRBV5-1, with 8 bases matching TRBD2. This CDR3 has 14 amino acids. CDR1 and CDR2 (germline): SGHRS, YFSETQ. With V trimmed by 5 bases and J by 4 bases, 5 bases remained unmatched. The CDR3 DNA follows: TGCGCCAGCAGGGCGGGGGGCCCGTACAATGAGCAGTTCTTC. Translating gives CASRAGGPYNEQFF.

V usage is TRBV6-1 and J usage is TRBJ1-2, with a weak D call TRBD1 (5 bases). Deletions cut 0 bases from V and 0 bases from J, with 5 bases between. The CDR3 has 14 amino acids. Germline loops: CDR1 MNHNS, CDR2 SASEGT. CDR3 sequence (DNA): TGTGCCAGCAGTGAAGCCAGGGCTAACTATGGCTACACCTTC. Translated: CASSEARANYGYTF.

This clone has only one observation. The chain joins TRBV5-1 to TRBJ1-1; the match to TRBD1 covers 9 bases. The V gene's germline CDR1 is SGHRS and CDR2 YFSETQ. This CDR3 spans 17 amino acids. Trimming took 4 bases from V and 2 from J; bases not matched to a gene: 12. For the CDR3, the DNA is TGCGCCAGCAGCAGGGAACAGGGGGCAATAGGTAACACTGAAGCTTTCTTT. Translated: CASSREQGAIGNTEAFF.